These 2 T cell receptor beta chains originate from one sample sequenced in a study of blood T cell repertoires in COVID-19 (TCRdb year 2020). The method behind the library was the immunoSEQ multiplex PCR assay. TCRdb retrieved this table from immuneACCESS and kept in-frame rearrangements only. Not all clones are present; in checked studies, unresolved V genes account for under half, and no reason is known for the remainder. The sample contains approximately 260,000 clones, about nine tenths of them found a single time. The ten largest account for about 1.9% of the sample. Sequenced: PBMCs or T cells enriched from blood (not recorded which). These receptors were collected from a woman aged 18-29 years who had recovered from COVID-19.

The chain employs TRBV3-1 (or the pseudogene TRBV3-2) and TRBJ1-1; 9 nucleotides agree with TRBD1. The germline CDR1 and CDR2 sequences are LGHDT and YNNKEL (reference sequence). CDR3 length equals 13 residues. Trimming took 4 bases from V and 6 from J; bases not matched to a gene: 3. CDR3 in amino acids: CASSPRQGAEAFF. The CDR3 DNA is TGTGCCAGCAGCCCCAGACAGGGGGCTGAAGCTTTCTTT.

The V and J genes are TRBV24-1 and TRBJ1-5; D is unclear. The length of the CDR3 is 19 residues. Between the trimmed V and J ends, which lost 6 bases and 0 bases, there was a span of 23 bases. Germline V gene data show CDR1 as KGHDR and CDR2 as SFDVKD. This chain's CDR3 is CATSPTFREGTHSNQPQHF. For the CDR3, the DNA is TGTGCCACCAGTCCCACCTTCCGCGAGGGAACCCATAGCAATCAGCCCCAGCATTTT.